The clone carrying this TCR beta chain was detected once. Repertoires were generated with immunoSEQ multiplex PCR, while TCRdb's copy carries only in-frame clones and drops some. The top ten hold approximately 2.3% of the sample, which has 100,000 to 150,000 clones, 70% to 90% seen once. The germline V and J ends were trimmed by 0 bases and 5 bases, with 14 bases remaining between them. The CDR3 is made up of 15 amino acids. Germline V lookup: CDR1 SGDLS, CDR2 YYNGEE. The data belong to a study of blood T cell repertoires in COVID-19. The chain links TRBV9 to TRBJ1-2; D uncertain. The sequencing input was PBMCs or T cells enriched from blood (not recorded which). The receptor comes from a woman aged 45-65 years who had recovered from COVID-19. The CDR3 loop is CASSVVERGGYGYTF. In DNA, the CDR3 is TGTGCCAGCAGCGTAGTGGAGCGGGGAGGGTATGGCTACACCTTC.